This TCR beta chain came from a study of cytomegalovirus exposure and HLA in healthy donors. Healthy bone marrow donors made up the donor group. As regards this clone: Its antigen is currently unknown.

The study, taken as a whole, reports: Another analysis was done later, and it associated around 17,000 TCR beta sequences with HLA alleles at 0.05 false discovery rate. The classifier, whose performance was assessed in both the original and validation cohorts, reportedly diagnosed cytomegalovirus status with high specificity and sensitivity. Association of a missense DCLRE1C variant with TCR beta V- and J-gene trimming was reported in a later analysis.

In the PCR, 60 Vbeta and 13 Jbeta primers were used. Data came from immunoSEQ multiplex PCR; TCRdb stores just in-frame clones and leaves some out. Of about 160,000 clones in the sample, around 83% were seen once. Sequencing used PBMCs. This TCR came from a man younger than 35 in good health and CMV-seropositive.

CDR3 loop: CASSRTGGRLETQYF. CDR3 DNA sequence: TGTGCCAGCAGCCGAACCGGGGGACGTCTGGAGACCCAGTACTTC. The chain employs TRBV7-2 and TRBJ2-5; maybe TRBD2 (6 bases). Germline loops: CDR1 SGHTA, CDR2 FQGNSA. The CDR3 is 15 amino acids. V dropped 5 bases and J dropped 5 bases, with 18 bases sitting between them.